The 21 T cell receptor beta chains given below trace back to one sample, sequenced in a study of T cell responses to AZD1222 COVID-19 vaccine. Produced via immunoSEQ multiplex PCR; TCRdb's table is partial and in-frame only. Among tens of thousands of clones, roughly 89% were seen once, and the ten largest hold roughly 4.9%. The sample here was peripheral blood, taken 28 days after the second AZD1222 dose. The receptor source for this set is an adult who received the AZD1222 COVID-19 vaccine.

This clone was detected only a few times. The gene calls are TRBV6-5 and TRBJ1-2; the D is unclear. The CDR3 loop spans 16 amino acids. Looked up from germline, CDR1 is MNHEY and CDR2 is SVGAGI. V lost 4 bases and J 4 bases, leaving 19 bases between the germline ends. Here the CDR3 DNA reads TGTGCCAGCAGTTCCCTCCGTCCAGGAGGGCCCTATGGCTACACCTTC. Amino acid sequence: CASSSLRPGGPYGYTF.

This clone was recorded once. The chain links TRBV10-3 to TRBJ2-2; D is undetermined. Trimming left V 3 bases short and J 3 bases short, with 2 bases between. In germline, CDR1 is ENHRY, CDR2 SYGVKD. This CDR3 spans 12 amino acids. The chain's CDR3 is CAISDHTGELFF. CDR3 DNA sequence: TGTGCCATCAGTGACCACACCGGGGAGCTGTTTTTT.

Comments on this clone: This sample also contains other DNA sequences that code for the same CDR3. The chain recombines TRBV7-2 with TRBJ1-1; D uncertain. CDR3 length: 13 amino acids. Looked up from germline, CDR1 is SGHTA and CDR2 is FQGNSA. V dropped 1 base and J dropped 1 base, with 4 bases sitting between them. The chain's CDR3 is CASSLGRNTEAFF. The CDR3 DNA sequence: TGTGCCAGCAGCTTAGGACGGAACACTGAAGCTTTCTTT. The full variable domain, rest sourced from reference TRBV7-2 and TRBJ1-1, is GAGVSQSPSNKVTEKGKDVELRCDPISGHTALYWYRQSLGQGLEFLIYFQGNSAPDKSGLPSDRFSAERTGGSVSTLTIQRTQQEDSAVYLCASSLGRNTEAFFGQGTRLTVV.

The chain joins TRBV6-1 to TRBJ1-5, with D unresolved. CDR1 MNHNS and CDR2 SASEGT come from the germline V gene. V lost 1 base and J 6 bases, leaving 25 bases between the germline ends. This CDR3 spans 19 amino acids. CDR3 loop: CASSEGTLAGGFYSQPQHF. The CDR3 DNA sequence: TGTGCCAGCAGTGAAGGGACTCTAGCGGGAGGTTTTTATAGTCAGCCCCAGCATTTT.

As regards this clone: One end of the junction does not line up with germline, which may come from a read error. This chain joins TRBV5-6 and TRBJ1-6; TRBD1 is a possible D gene (5 bases). There are 10 residues in the CDR3. CDR1 and CDR2 (germline): SGHDT, YYEEEE. This CDR3 is CASSLARDPF. The CDR3 DNA reads as TGTGCCAGCAGCTTGGCCCGGGACCCCTTT. Looking up the rest from reference TRBV5-6 and TRBJ1-6 gives the full variable domain: DAGVTQSPTHLIKTRGQQVTLRCSPKSGHDTVSWYQQALGQGPQFIFQYYEEEERQRGNFPDRFSGHQFPNYSSELNVNALLLGDSALYLCASSLARDPFGNGTRLTVT.

This chain joins TRBV10-3 and TRBJ2-4; TRBD2 aligns across 7 bases. The germline CDR1 and CDR2 sequences are ENHRY and SYGVKD. The CDR3 extends over 12 amino acids. V gave up 0 bases and J gave up 12 bases; unmatched junction bases: 2. The CDR3 loop reads CAISESGGAQYF. The CDR3 bases are TGTGCCATCAGTGAGTCGGGAGGGGCTCAGTACTTC.

This clone is a singleton in its sample. This rearrangement joins TRBV2 to TRBJ1-4; the D is unclear. Trimming left V 6 bases short and J 5 bases short, with 13 bases between. The CDR3 is 14 amino acids. CDR1 is SNHLY and CDR2 is FYNNEI in the germline V gene. This chain's CDR3 is CASRIHQSNEKLFF. For the CDR3, the DNA is TGTGCCAGCAGGATACACCAGTCGAATGAAAAACTGTTTTTT.

The V and J genes are TRBV6-1 and TRBJ1-1; D gene unclear. The CDR3 has 13 amino acids. Germline assignment: CDR1 MNHNS and CDR2 SASEGT. V lost 2 bases and J lost 6, with 10 bases in between. CDR3 in amino acids: CASSELRWAEAFF. As DNA, the CDR3 is TGTGCCAGCAGTGAACTTCGGTGGGCTGAAGCTTTCTTT.

This chain links TRBV5-4 with TRBJ1-2; 9 bases agree with TRBD1. Germline values: CDR1 SGHNT, CDR2 YYREEE (reference sequence). This CDR3 is built from 15 residues. J was trimmed by 4 bases and V by 1 base; bases with no gene match: 5. CDR3 residues: CASSLPGQGFYGYTF. The CDR3 DNA reads TGTGCCAGCAGCTTGCCGGGACAGGGCTTCTATGGCTACACCTTC.

The chain couples TRBV19 to TRBJ1-3; D remains unclear. V gave up 5 bases and J gave up 0 bases, with 14 bases separating them. Germline V gene lookup returns CDR1 LNHDA and CDR2 SQIVND (reference sequence). The CDR3 totals 16 residues. CDR3 DNA sequence: TGTGCCAGTAGTTCCCTTTTCAGAGACTCTGGAAACACCATATATTTT. Protein product: CASSSLFRDSGNTIYF.

The V gene is TRBV29-1, the J gene TRBJ1-1; no clear D. The germline V and J ends were trimmed by 6 bases and 2 bases, with 4 bases remaining between them. The germline gives CDR1 SQVTM, CDR2 ANQGSEA. The CDR3 loop spans 10 amino acids. The CDR3 reads CSVRNTEAFF. The CDR3 coding sequence is TGCAGCGTCCGCAACACTGAAGCTTTCTTT.

This clone has a handful of counts. The rearrangement joins TRBV27 to TRBJ2-5, with 7 bases matching TRBD2. V dropped 2 bases and J dropped 1; count of bases not matched to a gene: 10. Per germline, CDR1 MNHEY and CDR2 SMNVEV (reference sequence). The CDR3 sequence is 17 residues long. The CDR3 reads CASSLRVERDPQETQYF. DNA for the CDR3: TGTGCCAGCAGTTTAAGGGTTGAGCGGGACCCCCAAGAGACCCAGTACTTC.

CDR3 DNA sequence: TGTGCCTGGAGTTCCCAGGGCAATCAGCCCCAGCATTTT. Translation: CAWSSQGNQPQHF. The rearrangement uses TRBV30 and TRBJ1-5; D is unclear. CDR1 is GTSNPN, CDR2 SVGIG, per germline (reference sequence). V lost 2 bases, J lost 2 bases, and 7 bases lay in between. CDR3 length: 13 amino acids.

This chain joins TRBV6-1 and TRBJ1-1, with D possibly TRBD1 on 6 matching bases. The CDR3 totals 14 residues. Trimming pared 2 bases from V and 4 bases from J, leaving 11 bases between. Germline CDR1 reads MNHNS; CDR2 reads SASEGT. Here the CDR3 DNA reads TGTGCCAGCAGTGAATACGCGGGGGCCACTGAAGCTTTCTTT. This translates into CASSEYAGATEAFF.

This clone was seen only a few times. The V call is TRBV5-1, the J call TRBJ1-1; D is ambiguous. Germline V gene lookup returns CDR1 SGHRS and CDR2 YFSETQ. The CDR3 sequence is 13 residues long. The V end lost 7 bases, the J end lost 2 bases, and 12 bases lay between the germline ends. CDR3 residues: CASYLQENTEAFF. CDR3 DNA sequence: TGCGCCAGCTACCTCCAGGAAAACACTGAAGCTTTCTTT. Full variable domain (rest looked up from reference TRBV5-1 and TRBJ1-1): KAGVTQTPRYLIKTRGQQVTLSCSPISGHRSVSWYQQTPGQGLQFLFEYFSETQRNKGNFPGRFSGRQFSNSRSEMNVSTLELGDSALYLCASYLQENTEAFFGQGTRLTVV.

The V and J genes are TRBV6-5 and TRBJ1-4; weak D call: TRBD1 (6 bases). Between the trimmed V and J ends, which lost 6 bases and 4 bases, there was a span of 9 bases. CDR3 length: 13 amino acids. Germline V gene data show CDR1 as MNHEY and CDR2 as SVGAGI. The CDR3 coding sequence is TGTGCCAGCAGACGGACAGTTAATGAAAAACTGTTTTTT. Translation gives CASRRTVNEKLFF.

The chain uses TRBV14 and TRBJ1-3; D call uncertain. CDR1 is SGHDN, CDR2 FVKESK, per germline. V was trimmed by 5 bases and J by 5 bases, leaving 10 bases between them. This CDR3 has 13 residues. In DNA form, the CDR3 reads TGTGCCAGCAGCTCTCTAGGCAGAAACACCATATATTTT. Its translation: CASSSLGRNTIYF.

The V and J genes are TRBV6-5 and TRBJ1-2, with 9 bases matching TRBD1. J was trimmed by 8 bases and V by 2 bases; bases with no gene match: 6. The CDR3 runs 14 residues. Germline assignment: CDR1 MNHEY and CDR2 SVGAGI. CDR3 sequence reads: CASSYQQGAGGYTF. CDR3 DNA sequence: TGTGCCAGCAGTTACCAACAGGGGGCTGGAGGCTACACCTTC.

The V gene is TRBV6-2 or TRBV6-3, the J gene TRBJ1-2; tentative D call: TRBD1 (6 bases). Per germline, CDR1 MNHEY and CDR2 SVGEGT. V was pared by 0 bases and J by 2 bases, with 10 bases between. The CDR3 has 15 amino acids. DNA of the CDR3: TGTGCCAGCAGTTACTCTGGACAGAGAAACTATGGCTACACCTTC. It translates to CASSYSGQRNYGYTF.

This chain joins TRBV5-4 and TRBJ2-3; D perhaps matches TRBD2 (7 bases). The CDR3 consists of 15 residues. CDR1 and CDR2 from the germline V gene are SGHNT and YYREEE (reference sequence). The V gene lost 5 bases and the J gene lost 1 base, with 14 bases spanning the gap. CDR3 loop: CASRSQGGGTDTQYF. In nucleotides, the CDR3 is TGTGCCAGCAGATCCCAAGGGGGGGGCACAGATACGCAGTATTTT.

J is TRBJ1-6 and V is TRBV19, with TRBD1 matching over 7 bases. CDR1 is LNHDA, CDR2 SQIVND, per germline (reference sequence). The V and J ends lost 1 base and 4 bases, in that order; junction bases with no gene match: 1. The CDR3 has 15 amino acids. CDR3 protein: CASSIGGQYNSPLHF. CDR3 coding DNA: TGTGCCAGTAGTATAGGGGGACAGTATAATTCACCCCTCCACTTT.